This paragraph covers one T cell receptor (beta chain) sequence. This entry is derived from a study of CD8+ T cells in alopecia areata. V dropped 6 bases and J dropped 5 bases, with 14 bases sitting between them. The CDR3 covers 13 residues. Germline V CDR1 and CDR2: SGHRS, YFSETQ. cDNA prepared by RNA extraction and subsequent reverse transcription served as the template for sequencing. Clones were read by immunoSEQ multiplex PCR, and TCRdb kept only the in-frame ones, dropping some. The table records 100,000 to 120,000 clones, 45% to 65% of them present only once. Treatment noted: oral pan-JAK inhibitor, 5-10 mg twice daily. Alopecia areata patients gave lesional scalp punch biopsies and peripheral blood samples. Isolation of CD4+ and CD8+ T cells from PBMCs was achieved by sorting.

Sequencing was performed on CD4+ T cells sorted from blood, taken at week 24, from a patient treated with tofacitinib. V and J are TRBV5-1 and TRBJ2-5; no definite D call. The sequence was collected from a human donor with alopecia areata. DNA for the CDR3: TGCGCCAGCAAAAGGTCCCCCGGGGAGACCCAGTACTTC. This codes for CASKRSPGETQYF. The whole variable domain, remainder taken from reference TRBV5-1 and TRBJ2-5, is KAGVTQTPRYLIKTRGQQVTLSCSPISGHRSVSWYQQTPGQGLQFLFEYFSETQRNKGNFPGRFSGRQFSNSRSEMNVSTLELGDSALYLCASKRSPGETQYFGPGTRLLVL.